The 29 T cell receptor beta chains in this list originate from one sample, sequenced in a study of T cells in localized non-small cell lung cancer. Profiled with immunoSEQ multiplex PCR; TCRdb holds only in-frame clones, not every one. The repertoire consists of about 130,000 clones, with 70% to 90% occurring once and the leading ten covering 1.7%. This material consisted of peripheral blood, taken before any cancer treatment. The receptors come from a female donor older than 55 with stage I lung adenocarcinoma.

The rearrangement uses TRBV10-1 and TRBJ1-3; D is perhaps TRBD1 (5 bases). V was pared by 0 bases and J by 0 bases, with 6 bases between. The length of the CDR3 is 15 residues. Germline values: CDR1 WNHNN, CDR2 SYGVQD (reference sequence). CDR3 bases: TGCGCCAGCAGTGAGTCGGGACCCTCTGGAAACACCATATATTTT. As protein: CASSESGPSGNTIYF.

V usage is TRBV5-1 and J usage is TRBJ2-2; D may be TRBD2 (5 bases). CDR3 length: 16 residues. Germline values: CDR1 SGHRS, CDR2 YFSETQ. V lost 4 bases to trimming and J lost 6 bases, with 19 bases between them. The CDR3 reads CASSRTGESSPGELFF. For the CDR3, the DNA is TGCGCCAGCAGCCGGACCGGGGAGAGCTCTCCCGGGGAGCTGTTTTTT.

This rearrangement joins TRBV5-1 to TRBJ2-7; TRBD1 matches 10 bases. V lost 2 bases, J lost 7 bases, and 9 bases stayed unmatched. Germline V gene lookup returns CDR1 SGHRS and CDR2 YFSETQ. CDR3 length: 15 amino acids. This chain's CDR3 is CASSFPGQGMGEQYF. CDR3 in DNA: TGCGCCAGCAGCTTCCCGGGACAGGGGATGGGGGAGCAGTACTTC.

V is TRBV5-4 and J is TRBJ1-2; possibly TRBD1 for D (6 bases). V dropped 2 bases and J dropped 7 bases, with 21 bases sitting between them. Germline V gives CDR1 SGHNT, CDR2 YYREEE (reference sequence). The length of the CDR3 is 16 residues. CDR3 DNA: TGTGCCAGCAGCTTCCCCCGCCCGGGGGCGCAGGGTGGCTACACCTTC. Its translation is CASSFPRPGAQGGYTF.

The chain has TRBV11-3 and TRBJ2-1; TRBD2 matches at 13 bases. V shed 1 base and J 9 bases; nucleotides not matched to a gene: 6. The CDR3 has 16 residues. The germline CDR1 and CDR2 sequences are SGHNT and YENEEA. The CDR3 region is CASSLATSGRASEQFF. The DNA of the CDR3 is TGTGCCAGCAGCTTAGCCACTAGCGGGAGGGCCTCTGAGCAGTTCTTC.

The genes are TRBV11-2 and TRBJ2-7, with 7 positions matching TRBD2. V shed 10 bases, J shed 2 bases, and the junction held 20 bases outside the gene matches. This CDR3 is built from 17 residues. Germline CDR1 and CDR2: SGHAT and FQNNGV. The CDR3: CATLPGNWASGTYEQYF. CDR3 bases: TGTGCCACCCTTCCTGGGAATTGGGCTAGCGGTACCTACGAGCAGTACTTC. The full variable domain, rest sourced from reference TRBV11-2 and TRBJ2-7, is EAGVAQSPRYKIIEKRQSVAFWCNPISGHATLYWYQQILGQGPKLLIQFQNNGVVDDSQLPKDRFSAERLKGVDSTLKIQPAKLEDSAVYLCATLPGNWASGTYEQYFGPGTRLTVT.

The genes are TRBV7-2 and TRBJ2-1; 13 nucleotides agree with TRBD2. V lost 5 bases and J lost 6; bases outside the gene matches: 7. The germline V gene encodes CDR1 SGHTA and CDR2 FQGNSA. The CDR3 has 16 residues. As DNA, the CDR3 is TGTGCCAGCAGCAAACCCGGACTAGCGGGAGCCAATGAGCAGTTCTTC. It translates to CASSKPGLAGANEQFF.

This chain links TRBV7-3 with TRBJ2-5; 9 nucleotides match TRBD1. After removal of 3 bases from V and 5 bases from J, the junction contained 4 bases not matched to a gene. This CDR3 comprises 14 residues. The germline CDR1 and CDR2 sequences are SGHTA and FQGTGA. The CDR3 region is CASSFTGGMETQYF. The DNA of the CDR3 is TGTGCCAGCAGCTTCACAGGGGGCATGGAGACCCAGTACTTC.

CDR3: CASSAGVGTGELFF. CDR3 DNA: TGTGCCAGCTCGGCGGGAGTTGGGACCGGGGAGCTGTTTTTT. V is TRBV18 and J is TRBJ2-2; TRBD2 matches at 7 bases. The germline CDR1 and CDR2 sequences are KGHSH and LQKENI. This CDR3 has 14 amino acids. The V segment lost 6 bases and the J segment 5 bases; nucleotides outside the gene matches: 6.

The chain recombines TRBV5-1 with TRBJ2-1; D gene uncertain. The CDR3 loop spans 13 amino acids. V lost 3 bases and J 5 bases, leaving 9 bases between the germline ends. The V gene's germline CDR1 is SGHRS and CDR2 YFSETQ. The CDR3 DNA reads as TGCGCCAGCAGCTCGGGCAGAGACAATGAGCAGTTCTTC. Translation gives CASSSGRDNEQFF.

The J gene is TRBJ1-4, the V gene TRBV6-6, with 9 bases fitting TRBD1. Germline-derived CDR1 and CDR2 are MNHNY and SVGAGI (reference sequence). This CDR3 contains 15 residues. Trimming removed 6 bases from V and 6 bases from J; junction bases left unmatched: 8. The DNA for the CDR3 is TGTGCCAGCAGACCCCCCCGGGACAGGGATGAAAAACTGTTTTTT. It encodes CASRPPRDRDEKLFF.

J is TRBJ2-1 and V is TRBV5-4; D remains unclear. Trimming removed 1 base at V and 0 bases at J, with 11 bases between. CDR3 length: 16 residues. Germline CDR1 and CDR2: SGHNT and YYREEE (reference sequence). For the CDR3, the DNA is TGTGCCAGCAGCTTGTCTGGCCGAAGCTCCTACAATGAGCAGTTCTTC. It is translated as CASSLSGRSSYNEQFF.

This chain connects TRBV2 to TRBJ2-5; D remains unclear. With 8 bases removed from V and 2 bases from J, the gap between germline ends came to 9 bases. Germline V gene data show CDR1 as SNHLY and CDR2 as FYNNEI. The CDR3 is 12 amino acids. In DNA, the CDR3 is TGTGCCAGCTCGGAAAATCAAGAGACCCAGTACTTC. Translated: CASSENQETQYF. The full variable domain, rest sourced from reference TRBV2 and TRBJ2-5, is EPEVTQTPSHQVTQMGQEVILRCVPISNHLYFYWYRQILGQKVEFLVSFYNNEISEKSEIFDDQFSVERPDGSNFTLKIRSTKLEDSAMYFCASSENQETQYFGPGTRLLVL.

The CDR3 sequence is CSVEDGNTLQETQYF. The CDR3 DNA sequence: TGCAGCGTTGAAGATGGGAACACCCTCCAAGAGACCCAGTACTTC. The chain couples TRBV29-1 to TRBJ2-5; D call uncertain. The V end lost 0 bases, the J end lost 1 base, and 12 bases lay between the germline ends. Germline V CDR1 and CDR2: SQVTM, ANQGSEA. The CDR3 extends over 15 amino acids. Filled out from reference TRBV29-1 and TRBJ2-5, the complete variable domain reads SAVISQKPSRDICQRGTSLTIQCQVDSQVTMMFWYRQQPGQSLTLIATANQGSEATYESGFVIDKFPISRPNLTFSTLTVSNMSPEDSSIYLCSVEDGNTLQETQYFGPGTRLLVL.

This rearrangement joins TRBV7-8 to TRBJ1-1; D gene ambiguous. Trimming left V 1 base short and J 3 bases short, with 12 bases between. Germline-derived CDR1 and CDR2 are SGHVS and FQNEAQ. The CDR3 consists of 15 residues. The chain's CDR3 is CASSLGLIQDTEAFF. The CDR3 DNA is TGTGCCAGCAGCTTAGGCTTGATTCAGGACACTGAAGCTTTCTTT.

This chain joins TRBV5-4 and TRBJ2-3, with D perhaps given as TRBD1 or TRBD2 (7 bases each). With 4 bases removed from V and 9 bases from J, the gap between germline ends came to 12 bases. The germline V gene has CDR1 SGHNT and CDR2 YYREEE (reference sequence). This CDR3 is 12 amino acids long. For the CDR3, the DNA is TGTGCCAGCAGCCCCCAGGGGGGGACGCAGTATTTT. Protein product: CASSPQGGTQYF.

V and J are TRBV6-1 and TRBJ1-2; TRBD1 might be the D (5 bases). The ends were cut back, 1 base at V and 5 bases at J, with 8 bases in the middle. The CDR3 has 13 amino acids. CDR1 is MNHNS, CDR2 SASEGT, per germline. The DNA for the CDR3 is TGTGCCAGCAGTGAAGTAGGGGTTTATGGCTACACCTTC. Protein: CASSEVGVYGYTF.

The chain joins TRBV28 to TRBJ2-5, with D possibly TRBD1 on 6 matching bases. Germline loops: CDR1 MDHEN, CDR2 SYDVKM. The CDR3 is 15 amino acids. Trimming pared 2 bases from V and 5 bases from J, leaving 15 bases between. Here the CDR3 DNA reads TGTGCCAGCAGTTTAGTAGGATTGAGGGGGGAGACCCAGTACTTC. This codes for CASSLVGLRGETQYF. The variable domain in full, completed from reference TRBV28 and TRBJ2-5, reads DVKVTQSSRYLVKRTGEKVFLECVQDMDHENMFWYRQDPGLGLRLIYFSYDVKMKEKGDIPEGYSVSREKKERFSLILESASTNQTSMYLCASSLVGLRGETQYFGPGTRLLVL.

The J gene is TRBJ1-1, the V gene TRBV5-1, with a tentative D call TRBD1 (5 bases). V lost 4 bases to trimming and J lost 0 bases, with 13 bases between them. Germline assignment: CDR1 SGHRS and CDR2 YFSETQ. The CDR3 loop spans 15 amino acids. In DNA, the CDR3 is TGCGCCAGCAGCCTCCAGGGCGCTGTGAACACTGAAGCTTTCTTT. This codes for CASSLQGAVNTEAFF.

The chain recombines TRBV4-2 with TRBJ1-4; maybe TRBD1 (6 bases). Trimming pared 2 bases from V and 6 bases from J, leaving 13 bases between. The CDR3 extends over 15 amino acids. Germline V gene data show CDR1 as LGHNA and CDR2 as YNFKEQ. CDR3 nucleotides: TGTGCCAGCAGCCAAACGTCTAGGACAGATGAAAAACTGTTTTTT. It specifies CASSQTSRTDEKLFF.

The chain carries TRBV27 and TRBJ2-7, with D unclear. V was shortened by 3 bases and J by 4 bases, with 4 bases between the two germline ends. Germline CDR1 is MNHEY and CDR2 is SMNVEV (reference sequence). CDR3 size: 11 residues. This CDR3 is CASSFGYEQYF. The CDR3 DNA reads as TGTGCCAGCAGTTTTGGTTACGAGCAGTACTTC.

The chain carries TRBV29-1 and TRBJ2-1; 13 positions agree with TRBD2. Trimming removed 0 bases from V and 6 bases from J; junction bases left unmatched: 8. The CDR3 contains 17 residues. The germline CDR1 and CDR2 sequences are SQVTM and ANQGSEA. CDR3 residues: CSVEERLLAGGRNEQFF. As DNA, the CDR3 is TGCAGCGTTGAAGAAAGACTACTAGCGGGAGGGCGCAATGAGCAGTTCTTC.

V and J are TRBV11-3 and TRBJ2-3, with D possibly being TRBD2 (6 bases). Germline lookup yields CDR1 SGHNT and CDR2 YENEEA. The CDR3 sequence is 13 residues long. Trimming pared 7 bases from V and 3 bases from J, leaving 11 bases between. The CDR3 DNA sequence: TGTGCCAGCACCCCCGGGGGTACAGATACGCAGTATTTT. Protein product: CASTPGGTDTQYF.

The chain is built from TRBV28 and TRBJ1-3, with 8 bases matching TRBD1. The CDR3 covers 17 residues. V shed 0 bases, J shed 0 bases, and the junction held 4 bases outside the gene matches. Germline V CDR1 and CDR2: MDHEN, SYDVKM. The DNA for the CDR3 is TGTGCCAGCAGTTTATGGGGACAGGCCTACTCTGGAAACACCATATATTTT. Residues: CASSLWGQAYSGNTIYF. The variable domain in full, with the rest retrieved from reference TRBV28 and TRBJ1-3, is DVKVTQSSRYLVKRTGEKVFLECVQDMDHENMFWYRQDPGLGLRLIYFSYDVKMKEKGDIPEGYSVSREKKERFSLILESASTNQTSMYLCASSLWGQAYSGNTIYFGEGSWLTVV.

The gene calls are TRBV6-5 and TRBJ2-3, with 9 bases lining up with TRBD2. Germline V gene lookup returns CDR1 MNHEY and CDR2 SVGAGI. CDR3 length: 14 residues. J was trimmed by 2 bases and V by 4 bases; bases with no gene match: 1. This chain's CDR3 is CASSLGLATDTQYF. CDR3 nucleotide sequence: TGTGCCAGCAGTTTGGGACTAGCCACAGATACGCAGTATTTT.

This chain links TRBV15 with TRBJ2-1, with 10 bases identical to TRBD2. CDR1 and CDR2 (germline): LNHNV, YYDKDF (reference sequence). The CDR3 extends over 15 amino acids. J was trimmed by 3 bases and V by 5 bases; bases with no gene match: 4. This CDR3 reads CATSGLAGVYNEQFF. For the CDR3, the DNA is TGTGCCACCAGCGGCCTAGCGGGAGTCTACAATGAGCAGTTCTTC.

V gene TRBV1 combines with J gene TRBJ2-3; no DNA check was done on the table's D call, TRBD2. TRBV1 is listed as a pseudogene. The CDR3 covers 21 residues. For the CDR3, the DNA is TGCACCAGCAGCCAAGATCAGGGGTGGGCAACTAGCGCCTTTAGCACAGATACGCAGTATTTT. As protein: CTSSQDQGWATSAFSTDTQYF.

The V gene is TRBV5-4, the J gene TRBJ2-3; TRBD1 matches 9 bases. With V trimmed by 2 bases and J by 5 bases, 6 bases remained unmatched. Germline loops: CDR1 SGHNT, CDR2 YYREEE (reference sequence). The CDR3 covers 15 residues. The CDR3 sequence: CASSFPGQGGDTQYF. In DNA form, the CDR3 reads TGTGCCAGCAGCTTCCCGGGACAGGGAGGAGATACGCAGTATTTT. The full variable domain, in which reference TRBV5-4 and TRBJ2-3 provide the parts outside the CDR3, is ETGVTQSPTHLIKTRGQQVTLRCSSQSGHNTVSWYQQALGQGPQFIFQYYREEENGRGNFPPRFSGLQFPNYSSELNVNALELDDSALYLCASSFPGQGGDTQYFGPGTRLTVL.

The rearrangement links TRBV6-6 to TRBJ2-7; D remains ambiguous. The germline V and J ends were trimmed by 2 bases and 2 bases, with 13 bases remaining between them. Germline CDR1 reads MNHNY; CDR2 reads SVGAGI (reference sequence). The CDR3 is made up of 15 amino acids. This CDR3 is CASSYSSDAPYEQYF. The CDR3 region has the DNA TGTGCCAGCAGTTACAGCTCGGACGCTCCCTACGAGCAGTACTTC.